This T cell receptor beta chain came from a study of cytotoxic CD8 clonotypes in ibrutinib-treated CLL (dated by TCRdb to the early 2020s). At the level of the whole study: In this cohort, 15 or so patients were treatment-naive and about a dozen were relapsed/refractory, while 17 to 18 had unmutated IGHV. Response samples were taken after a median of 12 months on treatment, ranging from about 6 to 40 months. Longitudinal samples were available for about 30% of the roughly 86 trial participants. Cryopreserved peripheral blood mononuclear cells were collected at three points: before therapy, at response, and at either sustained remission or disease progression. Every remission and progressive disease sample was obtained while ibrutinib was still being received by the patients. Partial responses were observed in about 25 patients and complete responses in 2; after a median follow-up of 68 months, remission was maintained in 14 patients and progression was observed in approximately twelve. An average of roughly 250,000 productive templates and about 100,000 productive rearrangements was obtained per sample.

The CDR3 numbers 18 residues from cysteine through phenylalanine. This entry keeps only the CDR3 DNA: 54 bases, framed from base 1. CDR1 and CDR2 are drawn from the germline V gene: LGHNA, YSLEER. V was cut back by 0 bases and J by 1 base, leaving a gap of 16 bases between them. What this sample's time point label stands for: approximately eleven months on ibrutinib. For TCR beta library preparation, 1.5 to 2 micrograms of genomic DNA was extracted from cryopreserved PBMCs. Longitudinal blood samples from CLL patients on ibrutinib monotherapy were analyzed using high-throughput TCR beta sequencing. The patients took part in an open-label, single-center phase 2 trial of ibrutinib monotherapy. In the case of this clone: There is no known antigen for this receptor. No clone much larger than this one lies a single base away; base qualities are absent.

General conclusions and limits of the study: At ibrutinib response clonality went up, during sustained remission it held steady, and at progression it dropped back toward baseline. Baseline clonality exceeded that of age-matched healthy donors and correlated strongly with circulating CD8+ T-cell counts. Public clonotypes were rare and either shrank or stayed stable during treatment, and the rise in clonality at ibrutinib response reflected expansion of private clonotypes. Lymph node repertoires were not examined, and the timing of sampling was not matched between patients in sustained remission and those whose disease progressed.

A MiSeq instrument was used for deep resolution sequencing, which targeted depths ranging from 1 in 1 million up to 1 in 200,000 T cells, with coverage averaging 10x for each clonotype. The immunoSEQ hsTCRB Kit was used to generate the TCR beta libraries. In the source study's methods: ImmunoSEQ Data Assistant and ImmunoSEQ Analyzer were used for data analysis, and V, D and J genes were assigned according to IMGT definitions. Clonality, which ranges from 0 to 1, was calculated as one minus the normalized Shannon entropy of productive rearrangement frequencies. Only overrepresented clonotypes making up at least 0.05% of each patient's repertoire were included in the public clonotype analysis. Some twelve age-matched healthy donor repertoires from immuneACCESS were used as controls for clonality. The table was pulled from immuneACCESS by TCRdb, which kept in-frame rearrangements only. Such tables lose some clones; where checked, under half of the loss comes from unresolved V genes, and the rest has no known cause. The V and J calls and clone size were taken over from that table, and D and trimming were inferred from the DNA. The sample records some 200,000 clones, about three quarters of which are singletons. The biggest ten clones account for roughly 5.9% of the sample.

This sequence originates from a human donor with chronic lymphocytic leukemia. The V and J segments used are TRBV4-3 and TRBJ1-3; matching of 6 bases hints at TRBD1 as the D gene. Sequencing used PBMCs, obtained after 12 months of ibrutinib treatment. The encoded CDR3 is CASSQDLQGLQSGNTIYF. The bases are TGCGCCAGCAGCCAAGATCTGCAGGGGTTGCAGTCTGGAAACACCATATATTTT.